In its sample, the clone carrying this T cell receptor (beta chain) was seen many times. The antigen remains unidentified. These gene names are mouse names. The read terminates 4 residues before the CDR3 end, so the remaining end is supplied by the germline J gene. The record originates from a study of CD8+ T cells in alopecia areata. Study-wide findings and caveats: Sequencing of scalp samples also captures resident alphabeta T cells of normal skin. More clonal than normal scalp was lesional scalp, particularly alopecia totalis/universalis. Patients shared TCRs less clearly than mice did, possibly for HLA-related reasons.

TCR sequencing used cDNA made by reverse transcription of extracted RNA. Sequencing used immunoSEQ multiplex PCR; TCRdb keeps in-frame clones, though not all of them. This sample has about 110,000 clones and no singletons, with about 20% in the ten largest. Germline lookup yields CDR1 NNHDY and CDR2 SYVADS. This CDR3 is built from 17 residues. V trimming: 5 bases; J trimming: 0 bases; junction bases outside the gene matches: 8. This sequence joins TRBV13-3 and TRBJ1-1; 12 bases map to TRBD1. The clonotype originates from a C3H/HeJ mouse with alopecia areata. Strain MHC haplotype: H2-k. Material: lesional skin. CDR3 DNA (partial): TGTGCCAGCAGCACCGGGACAGGGGGCGTTGCAAACACA. Its protein product is CASSTGTGGVANT. The full CDR3 sequence reads CASSTGTGGVANTEVFF.